Shown below are 28 T cell receptor beta chains from a single sample sequenced in a study of cytomegalovirus exposure and HLA in healthy donors. Primers: 60 Vbeta forward and 13 Jbeta reverse. Profiled with immunoSEQ multiplex PCR; TCRdb holds only in-frame clones, not every one. The table has approximately 170,000 clones, 70% to 90% seen once; the top ten hold 2.4%. The specimen sequenced was PBMCs. These receptors originate from a male donor in good health and CMV-seronegative.

The chain couples TRBV7-3 to TRBJ1-3, with 8 bases fitting TRBD1. The CDR3 sequence is 15 residues long. The ends lost 4 bases at V and 2 bases at J; junction bases unmatched: 4. In germline, CDR1 is SGHTA, CDR2 FQGTGA. CDR3 nucleotides: TGTGCCAGCAGCTCAACAGGGGGGGCTGGAAACACCATATATTTT. Encoded protein: CASSSTGGAGNTIYF.

Only one count was recorded for this clone. CDR3: CASSFGTGSNTEAFF. DNA for the CDR3: TGCGCCAGCAGTTTCGGGACAGGGTCTAACACTGAAGCTTTCTTT. The chain has TRBV4-3 and TRBJ1-1; TRBD1 matches 9 bases. The CDR3 loop spans 15 amino acids. Germline lookup yields CDR1 LGHNA and CDR2 YSLEER. V was clipped by 6 bases and J by 2 bases; unmatched bases: 7.

This clone was recorded a few times. V usage is TRBV29-1 and J usage is TRBJ2-1; 7 nucleotides align to TRBD2. There are 14 residues in the CDR3. J was trimmed by 3 bases and V by 6 bases; bases with no gene match: 8. The germline CDR1 and CDR2 sequences are SQVTM and ANQGSEA. CDR3 sequence: CSVSGTIHYNEQFF. The DNA for the CDR3 is TGCAGCGTGTCCGGGACTATTCACTACAATGAGCAGTTCTTC.

This sequence joins TRBV4-2 and TRBJ1-6; tentatively, D is TRBD1 (6 bases). The CDR3 consists of 16 residues. V shed 0 bases and J shed 7 bases, with 13 bases lying between them. Germline CDR1 LGHNA, CDR2 YNFKEQ. CDR3 protein: CASSQDLGAGNSPLHF. The CDR3 region has the DNA TGTGCCAGCAGCCAAGATTTGGGGGCAGGAAATTCACCCCTCCACTTT.

This clone came up once. Here the CDR3 reads CASSLSGTTYEQYF. The CDR3, as DNA: TGTGCCAGCAGTTTGTCCGGGACTACATACGAGCAGTACTTC. The chain employs TRBV6-6 and TRBJ2-7; TRBD2 aligns across 7 bases. Trimming at V came to 4 bases and at J to 4 bases, leaving 7 bases not matched to a gene. The CDR3 length is 14 residues. From germline, CDR1 is MNHNY and CDR2 SVGAGI (reference sequence).

The J gene is TRBJ1-4, the V gene TRBV28; no reliable D call. The germline V gene has CDR1 MDHEN and CDR2 SYDVKM. The CDR3 contains 14 residues. V was clipped by 6 bases and J by 7 bases, with 15 bases between them. CDR3 coding DNA: TGTGCCAGCAGCTCCGGCATCCTAGGTGAAAAACTGTTTTTT. It specifies CASSSGILGEKLFF.

The J gene is TRBJ1-3, the V gene TRBV28; 7 nucleotides agree with TRBD1. The V gene end was trimmed by 3 bases and the J gene end by 3 bases; junction bases not matched to a gene: 5. This CDR3 has 15 amino acids. Germline V CDR1 and CDR2: MDHEN, SYDVKM. CDR3 residues: CASSFYRGVGNTIYF. CDR3 coding DNA: TGTGCCAGCAGTTTCTACAGGGGAGTTGGAAACACCATATATTTT.

The J gene is TRBJ2-5, the V gene TRBV28; 7 nucleotides line up with TRBD1. J gave up 4 bases and V 5 bases, and 7 bases lay outside the gene matches. Looked up from germline, CDR1 is MDHEN and CDR2 is SYDVKM. The CDR3 has 14 amino acids. For the CDR3, the DNA is TGTGCCAGCAGTCGAAACAGGGGTCGAGAGACCCAGTACTTC. Its translation: CASSRNRGRETQYF.

The chain is built from TRBV7-2 and TRBJ2-2; a possible D gene is TRBD2 (5 bases). V was cut by 5 bases and J by 4 bases, with 14 bases left in between. This CDR3 region has 15 residues. Looked up from germline, CDR1 is SGHTA and CDR2 is FQGNSA. CDR3 nucleotide sequence: TGTGCCAGCAGCCTCGGCGGGTGGGGCACCGGGGAGCTGTTTTTT. Translation: CASSLGGWGTGELFF. Variable domain in full (rest from reference TRBV7-2 and TRBJ2-2): GAGVSQSPSNKVTEKGKDVELRCDPISGHTALYWYRQSLGQGLEFLIYFQGNSAPDKSGLPSDRFSAERTGGSVSTLTIQRTQQEDSAVYLCASSLGGWGTGELFFGEGSRLTVL.

The chain has TRBV9 and TRBJ2-1, with 9 bases aligning to TRBD1. The ends lost 4 bases at V and 8 bases at J; junction bases unmatched: 7. The germline CDR1 and CDR2 sequences are SGDLS and YYNGEE. The length of the CDR3 is 14 residues. The CDR3 region has the DNA TGTGCCAGCAGCCACCGGGACAGGGTTCATGAGCAGTTCTTC. It codes for CASSHRDRVHEQFF.

The rearrangement links TRBV5-4 to TRBJ1-3, with D perhaps matching TRBD1 (5 bases). The ends were cut back, 2 bases at V and 5 bases at J, with 8 bases in the middle. The CDR3 has 13 residues. Germline V CDR1 and CDR2: SGHNT, YYREEE (reference sequence). CDR3 sequence (DNA): TGTGCCAGCAGCTTCGACAGTCGAAACACCATATATTTT. This codes for CASSFDSRNTIYF. Based on the CDR3 plus reference TRBV5-4 and TRBJ1-3, the full variable domain is ETGVTQSPTHLIKTRGQQVTLRCSSQSGHNTVSWYQQALGQGPQFIFQYYREEENGRGNFPPRFSGLQFPNYSSELNVNALELDDSALYLCASSFDSRNTIYFGEGSWLTVV.

This clone was detected a few times. The chain carries TRBV7-2 and TRBJ1-4; D not certain. The germline V gene encodes CDR1 SGHTA and CDR2 FQGNSA. The germline V and J ends were trimmed by 5 bases and 0 bases, with 19 bases remaining between them. This CDR3 contains 18 residues. CDR3 sequence (DNA): TGTGCCAGCAGCCCCAATGGCGGCATTTTTGCAACTAATGAAAAACTGTTTTTT. Encoded protein: CASSPNGGIFATNEKLFF.

The chain carries TRBV2 and TRBJ1-1, with D tentatively TRBD1 (5 bases). Germline V gene sequence: CDR1 SNHLY, CDR2 FYNNEI. The CDR3 is 14 amino acids. Trimming removed 4 bases from V and 2 bases from J, with 11 bases in between. CDR3 amino acids: CASSAEGVNTEAFF. Written as DNA, the CDR3 is TGTGCCAGCAGTGCAGAAGGGGTAAACACTGAAGCTTTCTTT. The whole variable domain, filled in from reference TRBV2 and TRBJ1-1, reads EPEVTQTPSHQVTQMGQEVILRCVPISNHLYFYWYRQILGQKVEFLVSFYNNEISEKSEIFDDQFSVERPDGSNFTLKIRSTKLEDSAMYFCASSAEGVNTEAFFGQGTRLTVV.

J is TRBJ2-2 and V is TRBV9; 7 bases line up with TRBD2. This CDR3 region has 16 residues. The trim removed 9 bases at V and 0 bases at J, leaving 11 bases unmatched. Germline-derived CDR1 and CDR2 are SGDLS and YYNGEE. The CDR3, as DNA: TGTGCCAACTTACCCGGACTAGACCCGAACACCGGGGAGCTGTTTTTT. It codes for CANLPGLDPNTGELFF.

CDR3 DNA: TGTGCCAGCAGCTTAGTTACGGGACATTACAATGGCTACACCTTC. This sequence encodes CASSLVTGHYNGYTF. The chain links TRBV13 to TRBJ1-2; the D gene is possibly TRBD1 (6 bases). The CDR3 is 15 amino acids. Germline V lookup: CDR1 PRHDT, CDR2 FYEKMQ (reference sequence). Trimming took 1 base from V and 6 from J, leaving 15 bases between them.

V is TRBV5-4 and J is TRBJ1-2; 10 nucleotides line up with TRBD1. With V trimmed by 4 bases and J by 4 bases, 10 bases remained unmatched. From germline, CDR1 is SGHNT and CDR2 YYREEE (reference sequence). The CDR3 runs to 16 residues. The CDR3 loop reads CASSLLTGGQGYGYTF. CDR3 nucleotides: TGTGCCAGCAGCCTTTTGACAGGGGGCCAAGGCTATGGCTACACCTTC.

V usage is TRBV7-3 and J usage is TRBJ2-2, with D possibly being TRBD1 (5 bases). V shed 5 bases and J shed 4 bases, with 14 bases lying between them. Germline assignment: CDR1 SGHTA and CDR2 FQGTGA. The CDR3 is made up of 15 amino acids. Here the CDR3 reads CASSPMGQSTGELFF. CDR3 nucleotides: TGTGCCAGCAGCCCGATGGGGCAGTCCACCGGGGAGCTGTTTTTT.

This clone was counted a few times. This chain uses TRBV28 with TRBJ2-7; possibly TRBD2 for D (6 bases). The CDR3 runs 16 residues. V dropped 3 bases and J dropped 2 bases, with 17 bases sitting between them. Per the germline V gene, CDR1 is MDHEN and CDR2 is SYDVKM. This CDR3 reads CASSFAGRGDTYEQYF. The DNA of the CDR3 is TGTGCCAGCAGTTTTGCCGGGCGGGGCGATACCTACGAGCAGTACTTC.

The chain couples TRBV6-4 to TRBJ2-1; TRBD2 agrees at 16 bases. CDR3 length: 20 residues. Germline V CDR1 and CDR2: MRHNA, SNTAGT. Trimming took 5 bases from V and 5 from J; bases not matched to a gene: 15. CDR3 nucleotides: TGTGCCAGCAGTCTCCTCGGGGGGACTAGCGGGAGGGCTAGAGACAATGAGCAGTTCTTC. Protein: CASSLLGGTSGRARDNEQFF.

This chain links TRBV25-1 with TRBJ2-7; D gene ambiguous. The CDR3 sequence is 14 residues long. CDR1 and CDR2 (germline): MGHDK, SYGVNS. V dropped 2 bases and J dropped 2 bases, with 10 bases sitting between them. The CDR3 loop is CASSEPSTTYEQYF. Written as DNA, the CDR3 is TGTGCCAGCAGTGAACCTTCGACAACCTACGAGCAGTACTTC.

The gene calls are TRBV29-1 and TRBJ1-4; unclear D gene. The CDR3 loop spans 11 amino acids. Looked up from germline, CDR1 is SQVTM and CDR2 is ANQGSEA. Trimming took 6 bases from V and 8 from J, leaving 10 bases between them. CDR3 DNA sequence: TGCAGCGTCGGAGGTGGGGAAAAACTGTTTTTT. It is translated as CSVGGGEKLFF.

This clone is a singleton in its sample. The chain couples TRBV10-3 to TRBJ2-7; 7 nucleotides agree with TRBD1. With 4 bases clipped from V and 3 bases from J, the junction kept 9 bases outside the gene matches. The germline gives CDR1 ENHRY, CDR2 SYGVKD. The CDR3 has 15 residues. CDR3 loop: CAISGTGQSLYEQYF. CDR3 nucleotides: TGTGCCATCAGTGGGACGGGACAGAGCCTCTACGAGCAGTACTTC.

The chain combines TRBV27 with TRBJ2-1; 10 nucleotides agree with TRBD2. The CDR3 length is 13 residues. V gave up 6 bases and J gave up 9 bases; unmatched junction bases: 5. Germline V CDR1 and CDR2: MNHEY, SMNVEV (reference sequence). CDR3 protein: CASRKRGGSEQFF. CDR3 DNA: TGTGCCAGCAGGAAGCGGGGGGGCAGTGAGCAGTTCTTC.

The rearrangement uses TRBV7-9 and TRBJ2-7, with D perhaps TRBD1 (6 bases). Trimming removed 3 bases from V and 3 bases from J, with 15 bases in between. The CDR3 covers 15 residues. Germline CDR1 reads SEHNR; CDR2 reads FQNEAQ (reference sequence). The CDR3 is CASSFYRDTFYEQYF. In nucleotides, the CDR3 is TGTGCCAGCAGCTTTTATCGGGACACATTCTACGAGCAGTACTTC.

V is TRBV6-1 and J is TRBJ2-3; 7 nucleotides match TRBD2. CDR1 and CDR2 (germline): MNHNS, SASEGT. There are 17 residues in the CDR3. Trimming removed 0 bases from V and 1 base from J; junction bases left unmatched: 7. The DNA for the CDR3 is TGTGCCAGCAGTGAAGCGAGGACTAGGCCGGGCACAGATACGCAGTATTTT. It encodes CASSEARTRPGTDTQYF.

The chain uses TRBV5-6 and TRBJ2-7; 7 bases map to TRBD2. CDR3 size: 15 residues. CDR1 and CDR2 (germline): SGHDT, YYEEEE. J was trimmed by 2 bases and V by 3 bases; bases with no gene match: 8. The CDR3 bases are TGTGCCAGCAGCTGGGCCGGGACTAAAACCTACGAGCAGTACTTC. The encoded protein is CASSWAGTKTYEQYF.

The rearrangement links TRBV27 to TRBJ2-7; possibly TRBD2 for D (6 bases). CDR1 and CDR2 from the germline V gene are MNHEY and SMNVEV (reference sequence). The CDR3 contains 14 residues. V lost 5 bases to trimming and J lost 3 bases, with 14 bases between them. The CDR3 nucleotides are TGTGCCAGCAGTCCGCGGGACTTCGGCTACGAGCAGTACTTC. Protein: CASSPRDFGYEQYF.

This chain uses TRBV2 with TRBJ1-2; 10 bases line up with TRBD1. The germline gives CDR1 SNHLY, CDR2 FYNNEI. The V segment lost 5 bases and the J segment 7 bases; nucleotides outside the gene matches: 7. The CDR3 is 14 residues long. The CDR3 sequence: CASSSRDRGLGYTF. Written as DNA, the CDR3 is TGTGCCAGCAGTAGCCGGGACAGGGGACTTGGCTACACCTTC.